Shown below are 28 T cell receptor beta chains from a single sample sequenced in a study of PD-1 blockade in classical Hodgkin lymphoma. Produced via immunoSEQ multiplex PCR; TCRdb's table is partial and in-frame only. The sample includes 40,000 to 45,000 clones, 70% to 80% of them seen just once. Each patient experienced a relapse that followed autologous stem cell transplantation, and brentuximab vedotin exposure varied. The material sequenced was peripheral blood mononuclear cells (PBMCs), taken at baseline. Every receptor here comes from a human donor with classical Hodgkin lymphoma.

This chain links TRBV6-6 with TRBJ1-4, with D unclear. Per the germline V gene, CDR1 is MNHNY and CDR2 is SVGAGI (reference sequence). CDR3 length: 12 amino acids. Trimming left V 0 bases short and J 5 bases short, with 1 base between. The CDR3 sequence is CASSYSNEKLFF. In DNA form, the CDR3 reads TGTGCCAGCAGTTACTCGAATGAAAAACTGTTTTTT.

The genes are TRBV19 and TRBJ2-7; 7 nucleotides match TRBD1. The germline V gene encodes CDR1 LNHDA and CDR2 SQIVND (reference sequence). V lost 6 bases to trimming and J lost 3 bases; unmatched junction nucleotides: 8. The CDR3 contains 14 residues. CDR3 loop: CASSRETGLYEQYF. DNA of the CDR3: TGTGCCAGTAGCAGGGAGACAGGGCTCTACGAGCAGTACTTC.

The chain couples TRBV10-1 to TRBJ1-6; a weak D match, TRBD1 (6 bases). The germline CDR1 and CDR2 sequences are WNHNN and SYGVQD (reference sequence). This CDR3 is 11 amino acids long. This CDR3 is CARPGTTALHF. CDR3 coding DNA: TGCGCACGACCTGGGACAACGGCCCTCCACTTT.

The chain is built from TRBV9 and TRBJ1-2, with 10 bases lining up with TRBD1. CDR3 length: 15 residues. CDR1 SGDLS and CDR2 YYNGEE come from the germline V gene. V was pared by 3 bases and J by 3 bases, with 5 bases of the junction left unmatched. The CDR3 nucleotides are TGTGCCAGCAGCGATCACGGGACAGGGGACTATGGCTACACCTTC. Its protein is CASSDHGTGDYGYTF. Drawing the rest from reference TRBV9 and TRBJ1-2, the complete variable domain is DSGVTQTPKHLITATGQRVTLRCSPRSGDLSVYWYQQSLDQGLQFLIQYYNGEERAKGNILERFSAQQFPDLHSELNLSSLELGDSALYFCASSDHGTGDYGYTFGSGTRLTVV.

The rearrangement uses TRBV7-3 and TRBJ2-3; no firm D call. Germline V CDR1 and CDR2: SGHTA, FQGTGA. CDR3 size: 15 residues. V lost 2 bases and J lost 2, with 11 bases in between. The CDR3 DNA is TGTGCCAGCAGCTTAGACGGAGACGCCACAGATACGCAGTATTTT. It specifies CASSLDGDATDTQYF.

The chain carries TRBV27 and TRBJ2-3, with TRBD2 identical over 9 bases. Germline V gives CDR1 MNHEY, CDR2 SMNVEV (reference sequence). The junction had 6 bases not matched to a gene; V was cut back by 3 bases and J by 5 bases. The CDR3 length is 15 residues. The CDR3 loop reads CASSFIVAGVDTQYF. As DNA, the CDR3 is TGTGCCAGCAGTTTTATAGTAGCGGGAGTAGATACGCAGTATTTT.

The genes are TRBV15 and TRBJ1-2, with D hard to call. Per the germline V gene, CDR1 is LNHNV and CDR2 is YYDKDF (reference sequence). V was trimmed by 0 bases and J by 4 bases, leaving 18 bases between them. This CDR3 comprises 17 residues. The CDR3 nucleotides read TGTGCCACCAGCAGAGATCTCCTCAGTAGGGCTTTCTATGGCTACACCTTC. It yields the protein CATSRDLLSRAFYGYTF.

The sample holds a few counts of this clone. CDR3: CASSDRTGNTEAFF. The CDR3 DNA is TGTGCCAGCAGTGACCGGACGGGGAACACTGAAGCTTTCTTT. J is TRBJ1-1 and V is TRBV25-1; the D is unclear. Germline CDR1 MGHDK, CDR2 SYGVNS. CDR3 length: 14 amino acids. V lost 3 bases and J lost 1, with 9 bases in between.

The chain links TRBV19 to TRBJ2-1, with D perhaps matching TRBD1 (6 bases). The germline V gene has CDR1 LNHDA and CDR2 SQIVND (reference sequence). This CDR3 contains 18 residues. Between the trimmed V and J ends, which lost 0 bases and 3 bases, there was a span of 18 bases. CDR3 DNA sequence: TGTGCCAGTAGTATAGACCCCACAGGGCTCAAGTACTACAATGAGCAGTTCTTC. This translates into CASSIDPTGLKYYNEQFF.

The chain's CDR3 is CASTPDRRSGAYGYTF. In DNA form, the CDR3 reads TGTGCCAGTACCCCTGATCGAAGGTCTGGAGCCTATGGCTACACCTTC. The gene calls are TRBV19 and TRBJ1-2; D is uncertain. V shed 7 bases and J shed 4 bases, with 22 bases lying between them. The CDR3 loop spans 16 amino acids. Germline V lookup: CDR1 LNHDA, CDR2 SQIVND (reference sequence).

The chain's CDR3 is CASSISLVFLGTSENTGELFF. The CDR3 DNA reads TGTGCCAGTAGTATATCTCTCGTTTTCCTAGGGACATCGGAGAACACCGGGGAGCTGTTTTTT. This chain uses TRBV19 with TRBJ2-2; D may be TRBD1 (6 bases). The CDR3 contains 21 residues. Germline lookup yields CDR1 LNHDA and CDR2 SQIVND (reference sequence). The V end was cut by 2 bases, the J end by 1 base, with 26 bases between.

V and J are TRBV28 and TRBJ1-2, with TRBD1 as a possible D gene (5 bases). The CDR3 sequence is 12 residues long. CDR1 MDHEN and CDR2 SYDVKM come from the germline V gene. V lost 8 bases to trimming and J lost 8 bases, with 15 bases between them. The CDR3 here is CASSSAGRGYTF. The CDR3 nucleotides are TGTGCCAGCTCTTCCGCAGGGAGAGGCTACACCTTC.

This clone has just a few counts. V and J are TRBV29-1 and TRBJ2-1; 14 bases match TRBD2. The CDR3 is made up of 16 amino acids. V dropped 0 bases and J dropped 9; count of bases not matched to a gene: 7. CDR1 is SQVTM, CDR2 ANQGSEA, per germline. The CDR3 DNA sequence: TGCAGCGTTGAAGAGACTAGCGGGGGGGCCTTTCGTGAGCAGTTCTTC. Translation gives CSVEETSGGAFREQFF.

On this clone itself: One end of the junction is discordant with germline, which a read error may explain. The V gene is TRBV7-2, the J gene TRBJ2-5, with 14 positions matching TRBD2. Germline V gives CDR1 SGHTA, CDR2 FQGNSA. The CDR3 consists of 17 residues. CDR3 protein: CASSLGGLAGVGLPLDF. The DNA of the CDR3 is TGTGCCAGCAGCTTAGGGGGACTAGCGGGAGTTGGTCTTCCCCTAGACTTC.

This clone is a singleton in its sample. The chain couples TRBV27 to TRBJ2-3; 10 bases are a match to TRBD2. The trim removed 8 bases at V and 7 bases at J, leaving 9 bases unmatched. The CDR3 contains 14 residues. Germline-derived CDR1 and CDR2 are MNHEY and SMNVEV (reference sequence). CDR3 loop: CASFSGGSQNTQYF. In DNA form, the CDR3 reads TGTGCCAGCTTTAGCGGGGGGTCCCAAAATACGCAGTATTTT.

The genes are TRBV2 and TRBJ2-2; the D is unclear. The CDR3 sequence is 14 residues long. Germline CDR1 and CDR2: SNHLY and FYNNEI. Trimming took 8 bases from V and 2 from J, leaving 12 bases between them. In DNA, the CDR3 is TGTGCCAGCTGGGTACGGGTCAACACCGGGGAGCTGTTTTTT. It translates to CASWVRVNTGELFF.

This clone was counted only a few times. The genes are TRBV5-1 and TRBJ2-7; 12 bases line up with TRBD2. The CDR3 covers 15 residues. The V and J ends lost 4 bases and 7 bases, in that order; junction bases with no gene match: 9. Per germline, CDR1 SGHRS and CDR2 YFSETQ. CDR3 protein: CASSTRLAGAGEQYF. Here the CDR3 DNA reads TGCGCCAGCAGCACCAGACTAGCGGGGGCCGGTGAGCAGTACTTC.

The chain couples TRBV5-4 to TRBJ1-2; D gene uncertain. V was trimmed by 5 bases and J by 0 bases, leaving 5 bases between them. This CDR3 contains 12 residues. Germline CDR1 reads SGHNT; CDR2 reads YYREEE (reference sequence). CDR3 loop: CASRQPNYGYTF. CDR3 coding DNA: TGTGCCAGCAGGCAACCTAACTATGGCTACACCTTC. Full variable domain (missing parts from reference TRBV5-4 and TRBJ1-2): ETGVTQSPTHLIKTRGQQVTLRCSSQSGHNTVSWYQQALGQGPQFIFQYYREEENGRGNFPPRFSGLQFPNYSSELNVNALELDDSALYLCASRQPNYGYTFGSGTRLTVV.

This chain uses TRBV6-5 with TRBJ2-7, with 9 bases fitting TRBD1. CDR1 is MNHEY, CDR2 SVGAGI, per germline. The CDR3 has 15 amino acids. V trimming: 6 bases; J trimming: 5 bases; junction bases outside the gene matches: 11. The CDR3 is CASRVDRGSADEQYF. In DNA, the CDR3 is TGTGCCAGCAGGGTGGACAGGGGATCGGCCGACGAGCAGTACTTC.

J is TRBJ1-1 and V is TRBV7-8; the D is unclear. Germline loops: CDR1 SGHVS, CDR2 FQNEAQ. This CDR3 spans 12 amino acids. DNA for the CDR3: TGTGCTGGCAGGCAGGTGAACACTGAAGCTTTCTTT. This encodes CAGRQVNTEAFF.

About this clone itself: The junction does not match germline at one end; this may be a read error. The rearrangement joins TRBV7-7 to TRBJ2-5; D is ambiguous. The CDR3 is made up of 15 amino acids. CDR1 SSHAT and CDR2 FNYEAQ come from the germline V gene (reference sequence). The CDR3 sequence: CASSLKPLNGETQYF. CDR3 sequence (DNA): TGTGCTAGCAGCTTAAAACCTTTGAATGGGGAGACCCAGTACTTC.

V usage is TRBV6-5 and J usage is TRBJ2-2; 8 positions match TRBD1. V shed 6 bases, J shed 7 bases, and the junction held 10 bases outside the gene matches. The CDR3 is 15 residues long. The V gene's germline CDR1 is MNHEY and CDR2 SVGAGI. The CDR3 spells CASSRTGGGGGELFF. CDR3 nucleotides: TGTGCCAGCAGCAGAACAGGGGGAGGTGGCGGGGAGCTGTTTTTT.

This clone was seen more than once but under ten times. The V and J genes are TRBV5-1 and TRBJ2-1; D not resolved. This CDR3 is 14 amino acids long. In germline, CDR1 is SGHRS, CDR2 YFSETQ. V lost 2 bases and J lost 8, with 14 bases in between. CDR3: CASSFNYPSDEQFF. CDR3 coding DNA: TGCGCCAGCAGCTTCAATTACCCGTCGGATGAGCAGTTCTTC.

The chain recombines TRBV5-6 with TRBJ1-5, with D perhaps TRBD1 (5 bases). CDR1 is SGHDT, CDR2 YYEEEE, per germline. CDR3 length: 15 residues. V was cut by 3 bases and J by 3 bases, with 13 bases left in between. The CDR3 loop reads CASSSLTDINQPQHF. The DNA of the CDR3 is TGTGCCAGCAGCTCCTTGACAGATATCAATCAGCCCCAGCATTTT.

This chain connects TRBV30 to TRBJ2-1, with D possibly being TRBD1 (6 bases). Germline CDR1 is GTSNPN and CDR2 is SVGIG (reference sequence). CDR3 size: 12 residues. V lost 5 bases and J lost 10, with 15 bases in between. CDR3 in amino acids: CAWVPPGQEQFF. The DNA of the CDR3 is TGTGCCTGGGTCCCCCCGGGACAAGAGCAGTTCTTC.

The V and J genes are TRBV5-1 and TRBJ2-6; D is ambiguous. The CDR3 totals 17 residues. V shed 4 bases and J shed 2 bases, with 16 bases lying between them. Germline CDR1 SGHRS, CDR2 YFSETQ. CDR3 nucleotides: TGCGCCAGCAGCGCATACAGTGGGGTCCCTGGGGCCAACGTCCTGACTTTC. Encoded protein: CASSAYSGVPGANVLTF.

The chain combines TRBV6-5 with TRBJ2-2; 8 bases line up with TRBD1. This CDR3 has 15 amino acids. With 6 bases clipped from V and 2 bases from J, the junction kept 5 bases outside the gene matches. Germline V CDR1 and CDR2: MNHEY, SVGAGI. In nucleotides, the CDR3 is TGTGCCAGCAGCTGGACAGGGATCAACACCGGGGAGCTGTTTTTT. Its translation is CASSWTGINTGELFF.

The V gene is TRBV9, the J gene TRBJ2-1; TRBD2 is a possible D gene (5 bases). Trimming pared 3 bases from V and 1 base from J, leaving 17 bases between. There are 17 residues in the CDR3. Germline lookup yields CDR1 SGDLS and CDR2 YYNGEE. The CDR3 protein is CASSANPLGLSYNEQFF. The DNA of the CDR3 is TGTGCCAGCAGCGCCAACCCCTTAGGACTTTCCTACAATGAGCAGTTCTTC.